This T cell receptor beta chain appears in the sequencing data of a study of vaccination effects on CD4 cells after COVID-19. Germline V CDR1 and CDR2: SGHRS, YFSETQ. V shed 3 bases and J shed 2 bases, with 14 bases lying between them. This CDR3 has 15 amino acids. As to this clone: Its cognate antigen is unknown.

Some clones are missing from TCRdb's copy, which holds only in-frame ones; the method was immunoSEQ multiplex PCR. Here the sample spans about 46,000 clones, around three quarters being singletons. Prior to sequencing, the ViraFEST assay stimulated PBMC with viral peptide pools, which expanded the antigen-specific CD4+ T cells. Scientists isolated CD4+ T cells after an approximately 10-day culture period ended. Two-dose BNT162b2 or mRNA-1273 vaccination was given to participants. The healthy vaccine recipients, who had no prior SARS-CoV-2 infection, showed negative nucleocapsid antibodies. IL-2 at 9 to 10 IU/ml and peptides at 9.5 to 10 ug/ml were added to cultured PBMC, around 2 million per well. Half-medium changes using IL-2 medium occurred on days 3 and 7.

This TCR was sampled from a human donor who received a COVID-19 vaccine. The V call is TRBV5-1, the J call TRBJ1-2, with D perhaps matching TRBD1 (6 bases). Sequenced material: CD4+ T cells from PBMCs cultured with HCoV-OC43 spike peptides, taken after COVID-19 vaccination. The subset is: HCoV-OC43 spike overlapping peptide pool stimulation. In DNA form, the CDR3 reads TGCGCCAGCAGCTCAAAGGGGGGGCCCAACTATGGCTACACCTTC. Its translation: CASSSKGGPNYGYTF.